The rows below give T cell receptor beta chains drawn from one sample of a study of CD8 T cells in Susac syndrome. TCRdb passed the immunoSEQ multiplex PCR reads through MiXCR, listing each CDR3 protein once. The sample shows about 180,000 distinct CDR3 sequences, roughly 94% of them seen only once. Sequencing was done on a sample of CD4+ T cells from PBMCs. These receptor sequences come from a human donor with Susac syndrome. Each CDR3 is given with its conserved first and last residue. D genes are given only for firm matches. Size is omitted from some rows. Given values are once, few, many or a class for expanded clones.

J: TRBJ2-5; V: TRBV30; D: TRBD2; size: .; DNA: TGTGCCTGTCCAGCGGGGGACGGGGAGACCCAGTACTTC; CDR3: CACPAGDGETQYF
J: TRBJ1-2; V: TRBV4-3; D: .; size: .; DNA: TGCGCCAGCAGCCAAGAGTTACGGTATGGCTACACCTTC; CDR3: CASSQELRYGYTF
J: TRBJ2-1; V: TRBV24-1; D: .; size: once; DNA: TGTGCCACCAGTGATCCGCTCTTCAATGAGCAGTTCTTC; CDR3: CATSDPLFNEQFF
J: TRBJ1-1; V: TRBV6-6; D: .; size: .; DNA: TGTGCCAGCATACCCCCAGTTGACACTGAAGCTTTCTTT; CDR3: CASIPPVDTEAFF
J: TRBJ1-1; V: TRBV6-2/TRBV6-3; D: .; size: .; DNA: TGTGCCAGCAGCAATCAAGGGCGGGAAGCTTTCTTT; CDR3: CASSNQGREAFF
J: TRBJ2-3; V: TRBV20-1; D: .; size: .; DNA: TGCAGGGGTGATAGACGGGATACGCAGTATTTT; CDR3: CRGDRRDTQYF
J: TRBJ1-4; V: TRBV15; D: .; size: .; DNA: TGTGCCACCAGCAGAGGGGTACAAGGAACTAATGAAAAACTGTTTTTT; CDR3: CATSRGVQGTNEKLFF
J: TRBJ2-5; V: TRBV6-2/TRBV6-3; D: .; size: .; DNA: TGTGCCAGCAGTTACGGCCGTCACACCCCGGGGGAGACCCAGTACTTC; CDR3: CASSYGRHTPGETQYF
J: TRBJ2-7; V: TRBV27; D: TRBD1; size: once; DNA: TGTGCCAGCAGTCACCGGGACAGGGGGCCCCTTGTCTACGAGCAGTACTTC; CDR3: CASSHRDRGPLVYEQYF
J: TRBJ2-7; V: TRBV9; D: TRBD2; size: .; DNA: TGTGCCAGCAGCGTAGCCGGGGGGGCCGACGAGCAGTACTTC; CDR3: CASSVAGGADEQYF
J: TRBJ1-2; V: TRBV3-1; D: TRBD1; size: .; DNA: TGTGCCAGCAGACCATCGGACAGGGGGGGAGGCTACACCTTC; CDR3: CASRPSDRGGGYTF
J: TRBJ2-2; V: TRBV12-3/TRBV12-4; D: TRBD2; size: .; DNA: TGTGCCAGCAGTCCAAGCACTAGCGGGGGTTTCGGGGAGCTGTTTTTT; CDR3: CASSPSTSGGFGELFF
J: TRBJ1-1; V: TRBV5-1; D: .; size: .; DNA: TGCGCCAGCAGCTTCGAAGGGGTGACTGAAGCTTTCTTT; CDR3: CASSFEGVTEAFF
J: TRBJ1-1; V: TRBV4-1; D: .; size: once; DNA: TGCGCCAGCAGGCCGGTGGGGGGGAACACTGAAGCTTTCTTT; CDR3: CASRPVGGNTEAFF
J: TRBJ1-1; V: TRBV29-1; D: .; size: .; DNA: TGCAGCGTTGGAAGAGAATTGAACACTGAAGCTTTCTTT; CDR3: CSVGRELNTEAFF
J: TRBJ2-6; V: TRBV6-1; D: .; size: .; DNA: TGTGCCAGCAGTGAGCTCTCTGGGGCCAACGTCCTGACTTTC; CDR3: CASSELSGANVLTF
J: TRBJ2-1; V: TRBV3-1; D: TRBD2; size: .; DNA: TGTGCCAGCAGCGACGGCGGACTAGCGGGGAACTCCTACAATGAGCAGTTCTTC; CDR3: CASSDGGLAGNSYNEQFF
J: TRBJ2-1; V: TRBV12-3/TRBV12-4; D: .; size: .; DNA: TGTGCCAGCAGGAAAAACAGCTACAATGAGCAGTTCTTC; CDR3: CASRKNSYNEQFF
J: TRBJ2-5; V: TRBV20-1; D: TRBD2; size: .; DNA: TGCAGTGCTAGAGAGTGGGGGGGAGGAGAGACCCAGTACTTC; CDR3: CSAREWGGGETQYF
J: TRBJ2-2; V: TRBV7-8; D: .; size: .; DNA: TGTGCCAGCAGCTTAGAAGCGCCGAAGGGGGCCGGGGAGCTGTTTTTT; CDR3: CASSLEAPKGAGELFF
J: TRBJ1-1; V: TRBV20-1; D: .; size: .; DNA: TGCAGTGCTAGTCGGGAGAGAAGTCGCCTCACTGAAGCTTTCTTT; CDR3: CSASRERSRLTEAFF
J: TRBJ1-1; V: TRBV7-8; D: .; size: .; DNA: TGTGCCAGCAGCTTCGGAGCCCAGAACACTGAAGCTTTCTTT; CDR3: CASSFGAQNTEAFF
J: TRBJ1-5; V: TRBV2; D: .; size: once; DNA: TGTGCCAGCAGTGGAGTCACTTATCAGCCCCAGCATTTT; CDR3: CASSGVTYQPQHF
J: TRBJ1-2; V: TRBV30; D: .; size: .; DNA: TGTGCCTGGGAACCCATAGGGGGTTTGAATGGCTACACCTTC; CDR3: CAWEPIGGLNGYTF
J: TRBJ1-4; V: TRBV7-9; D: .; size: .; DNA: TGTGCCAGCAGCTTAGCGGAAGTTGGGCTGTTTTTT; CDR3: CASSLAEVGLFF
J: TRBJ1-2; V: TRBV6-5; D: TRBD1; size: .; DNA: TGTGCCAGCAGTGAACAGGGGGCGTGGGGCTACACCTTC; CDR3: CASSEQGAWGYTF
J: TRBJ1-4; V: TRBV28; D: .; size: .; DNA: TGTGCCAGCAAACCCCCTTGGGGCAATGAAAAACTGTTTTTT; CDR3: CASKPPWGNEKLFF
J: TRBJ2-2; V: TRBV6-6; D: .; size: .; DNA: TGTGCCAGCAGATCCCCAGGTGGGGGTGCCGGGGAGCTGTTTTTT; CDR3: CASRSPGGGAGELFF
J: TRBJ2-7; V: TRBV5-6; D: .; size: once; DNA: TGTGCCAGCAGCTTCGTTGAGGGGCGCTCCTACGAGCAGTACTTC; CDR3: CASSFVEGRSYEQYF
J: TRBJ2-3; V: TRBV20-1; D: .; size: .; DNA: TGCAGTGCTAGTGTTCTCAACACAGATACGCAGTATTTT; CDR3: CSASVLNTDTQYF
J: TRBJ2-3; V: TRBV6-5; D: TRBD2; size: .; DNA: TGTGCCAGCAGTTACTCGACTAGCGGGAGGGCCCCAGATACGCAGTATTTT; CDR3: CASSYSTSGRAPDTQYF
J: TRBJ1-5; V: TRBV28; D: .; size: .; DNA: TGTGCCAGCACTTGGTTAACGGGGCAGCCCCAGCATTTT; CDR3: CASTWLTGQPQHF
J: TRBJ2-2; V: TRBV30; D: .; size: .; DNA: TGTGCCTGTAGGGTCACCGGGGAGCTGTTTTTT; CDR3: CACRVTGELFF
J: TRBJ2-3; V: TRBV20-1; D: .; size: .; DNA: TGCAGTGCTAGAGACCCTAGGACTAGCACAGATACGCAGTATTTT; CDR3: CSARDPRTSTDTQYF
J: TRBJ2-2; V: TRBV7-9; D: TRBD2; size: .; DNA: TGTGCCAGCAGCTTAGCGAAGCGGGAGGAAACCGGGGAGCTGTTTTTT; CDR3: CASSLAKREETGELFF
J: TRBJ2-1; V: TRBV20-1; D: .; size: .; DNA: TGCAGTGCTAGAGGCCGACCAAAAAGCCGTCCAAAAAGCTCCTACAATGAGCAGTTCTTC; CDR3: CSARGRPKSRPKSSYNEQFF
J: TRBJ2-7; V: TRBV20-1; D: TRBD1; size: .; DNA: TGCAGTGCCGAGCCCCAGGACAGGGGTGACTACGAGCAGTACTTC; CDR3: CSAEPQDRGDYEQYF
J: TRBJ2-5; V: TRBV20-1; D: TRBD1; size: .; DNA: TGCAGTGGAAGACAGGGCCAAGAGACCCAGTACTTC; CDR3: CSGRQGQETQYF
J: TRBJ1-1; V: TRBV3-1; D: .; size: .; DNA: TGTGCCAGCAGCCTAGCTCCCCGCTCGACTGAAGCTTTCTTT; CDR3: CASSLAPRSTEAFF
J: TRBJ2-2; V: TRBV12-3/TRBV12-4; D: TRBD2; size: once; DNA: TGTGCCAGCAGTTTAAGGAGGGGAGGGACCGGGGAGCTGTTTTTT; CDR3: CASSLRRGGTGELFF
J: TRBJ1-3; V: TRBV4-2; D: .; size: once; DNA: TGTGCCAGCAGCCAAGCGCGGACTTACTCTGGAAACACCATATATTTT; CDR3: CASSQARTYSGNTIYF
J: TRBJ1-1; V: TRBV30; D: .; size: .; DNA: TGTGCCTGGAGCCAGACAGGGAACACTGAAGCTTTCTTT; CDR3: CAWSQTGNTEAFF
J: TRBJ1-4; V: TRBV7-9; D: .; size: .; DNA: TGTGCCAGCAGCTTAGCCGGAAGGGGAGGGGAAAAACTGTTTTTT; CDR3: CASSLAGRGGEKLFF
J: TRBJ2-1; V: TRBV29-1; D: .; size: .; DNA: TGCAGCGTTCGGGGACGGCCAGAGCAGTTCTTC; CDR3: CSVRGRPEQFF
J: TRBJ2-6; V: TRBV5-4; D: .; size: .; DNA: TGTGCCAGCAGCGACATTGGTGGGGCCAACGTCCTGACTTTC; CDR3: CASSDIGGANVLTF
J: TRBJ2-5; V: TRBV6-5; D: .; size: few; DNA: TGTGCCAGCAGTTACGGGACTGAAGAGACCCAGTACTTC; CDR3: CASSYGTEETQYF
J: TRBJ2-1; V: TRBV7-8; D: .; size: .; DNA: TGTGCCAGCAGCTTAGTAGCGTCGGGGTTTGATGAGCAGTTCTTC; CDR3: CASSLVASGFDEQFF
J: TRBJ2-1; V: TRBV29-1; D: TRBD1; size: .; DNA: TGCAGCGTTGAATCTCGGGACAGGGGCTACAATGAGCAGTTCTTC; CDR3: CSVESRDRGYNEQFF
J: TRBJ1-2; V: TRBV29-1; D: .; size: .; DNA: TGCAGCGCCGCAGTGGGGACTAACTATGGCTACACCTTC; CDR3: CSAAVGTNYGYTF
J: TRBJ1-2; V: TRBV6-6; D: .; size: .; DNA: TGTGCCAGCAGTTACCGGGGTTATGGCTACACCTTC; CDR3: CASSYRGYGYTF
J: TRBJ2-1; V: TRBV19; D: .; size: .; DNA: TGTGCCAGTAGTATCCCTGACACTATGGGTGAGCAGTTCTTC; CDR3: CASSIPDTMGEQFF
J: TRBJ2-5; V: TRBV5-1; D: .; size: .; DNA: TGCGCCAGCAGCCTATTGACAGATCAAGAGACCCAGTACTTC; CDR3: CASSLLTDQETQYF
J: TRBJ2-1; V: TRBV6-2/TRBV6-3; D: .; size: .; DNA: TGTGCCAGCAGTCCCACGCGAGTTGAGCAGTTCTTC; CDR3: CASSPTRVEQFF
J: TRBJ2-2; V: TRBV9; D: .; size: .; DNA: TGTGCCAGCAGCGTAGAGGTGGGGGTTTGGTCCCTCACCGGGGAGCTGTTTTTT; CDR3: CASSVEVGVWSLTGELFF
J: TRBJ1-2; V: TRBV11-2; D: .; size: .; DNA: TGTGCCAGCAGCTTAGAGGTGGGATCGGATGGCTACACCTTC; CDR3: CASSLEVGSDGYTF
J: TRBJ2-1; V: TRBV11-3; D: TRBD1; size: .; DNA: TGTGCCAGCAGCTCGGGACAGGGGGGGATCAGTGAGCAGTTCTTC; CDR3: CASSSGQGGISEQFF
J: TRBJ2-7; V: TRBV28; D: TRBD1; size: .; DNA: TGTGCCAGCAGTTTAGGGGGACAGGGAGGCGAGCAGTACTTC; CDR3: CASSLGGQGGEQYF
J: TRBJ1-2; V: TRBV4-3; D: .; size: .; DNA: TGCGCCAGCAGCCCAATCGGCATAGCCTATGGCTACACCTTC; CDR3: CASSPIGIAYGYTF
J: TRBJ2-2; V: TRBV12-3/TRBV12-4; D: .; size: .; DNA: TGTGCCAGCAGTTTAGCGGAGCCAATGGGTACCGGGGAGCTGTTTTTT; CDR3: CASSLAEPMGTGELFF